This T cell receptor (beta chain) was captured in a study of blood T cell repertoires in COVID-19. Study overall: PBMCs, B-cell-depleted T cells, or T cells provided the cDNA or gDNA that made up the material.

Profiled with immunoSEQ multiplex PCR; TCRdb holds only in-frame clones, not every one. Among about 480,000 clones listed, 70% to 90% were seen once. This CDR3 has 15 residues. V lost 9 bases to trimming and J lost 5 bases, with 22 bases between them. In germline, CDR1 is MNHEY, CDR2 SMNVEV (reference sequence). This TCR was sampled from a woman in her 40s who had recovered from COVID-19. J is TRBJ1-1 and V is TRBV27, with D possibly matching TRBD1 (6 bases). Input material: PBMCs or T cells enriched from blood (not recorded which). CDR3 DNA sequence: TGTGCCAGTTCGGCCCTCTGGGGTAGGGGGACTGAAGCTTTCTTT. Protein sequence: CASSALWGRGTEAFF.